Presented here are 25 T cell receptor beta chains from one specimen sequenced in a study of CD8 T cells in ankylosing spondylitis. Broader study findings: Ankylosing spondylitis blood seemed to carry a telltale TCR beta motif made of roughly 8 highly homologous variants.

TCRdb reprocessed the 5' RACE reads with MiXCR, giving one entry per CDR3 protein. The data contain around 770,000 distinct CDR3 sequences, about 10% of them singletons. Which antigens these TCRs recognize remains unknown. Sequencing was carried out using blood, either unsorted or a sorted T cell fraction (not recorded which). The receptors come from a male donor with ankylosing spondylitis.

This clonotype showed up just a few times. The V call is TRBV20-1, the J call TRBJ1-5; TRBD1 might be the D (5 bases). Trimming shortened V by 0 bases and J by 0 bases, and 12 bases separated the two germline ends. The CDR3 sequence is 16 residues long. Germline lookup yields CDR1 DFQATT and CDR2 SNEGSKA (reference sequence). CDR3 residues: CSARDLDSTSNQPQHF. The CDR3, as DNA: TGCAGTGCTAGAGATCTAGACAGTACTAGCAATCAGCCCCAGCATTTT.

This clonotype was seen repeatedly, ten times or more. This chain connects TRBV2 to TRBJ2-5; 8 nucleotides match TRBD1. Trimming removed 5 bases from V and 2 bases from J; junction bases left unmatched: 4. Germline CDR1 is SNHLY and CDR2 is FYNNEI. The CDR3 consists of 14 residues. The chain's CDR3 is CASSPQGVQETQYF. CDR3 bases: TGTGCCAGCAGTCCACAGGGGGTACAAGAGACCCAGTACTTC.

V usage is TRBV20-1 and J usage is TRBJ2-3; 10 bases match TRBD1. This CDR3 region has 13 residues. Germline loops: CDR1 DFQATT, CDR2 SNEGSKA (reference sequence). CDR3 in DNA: TGCAGAACCGGGACAGGGGGCACAGATACGCAGTATTTT. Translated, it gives CRTGTGGTDTQYF.

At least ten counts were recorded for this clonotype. For the CDR3, the DNA is TGTGCCACCAGCACCTTCAGCGGGGACTTCCCGGATGAGCAGTTCTTC. Its protein is CATSTFSGDFPDEQFF. The rearrangement uses TRBV15 and TRBJ2-1; 7 bases are a match to TRBD2. Germline values: CDR1 LNHNV, CDR2 YYDKDF (reference sequence). J was trimmed by 8 bases and V by 4 bases; bases with no gene match: 14. The CDR3 spans 16 residues.

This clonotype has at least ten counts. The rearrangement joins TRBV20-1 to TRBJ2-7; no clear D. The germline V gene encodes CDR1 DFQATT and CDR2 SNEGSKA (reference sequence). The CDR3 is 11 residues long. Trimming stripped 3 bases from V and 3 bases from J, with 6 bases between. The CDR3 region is CSARSGYEQYF. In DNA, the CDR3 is TGCAGTGCTAGGTCAGGCTACGAGCAGTACTTC.

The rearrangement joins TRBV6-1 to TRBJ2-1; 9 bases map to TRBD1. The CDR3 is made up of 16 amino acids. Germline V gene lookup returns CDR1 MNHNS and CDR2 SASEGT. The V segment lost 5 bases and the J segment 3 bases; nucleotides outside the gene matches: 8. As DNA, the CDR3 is TGTGCCAGCAGTCCAAATCCGGGACAGGGCTACAATGAGCAGTTCTTC. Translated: CASSPNPGQGYNEQFF.

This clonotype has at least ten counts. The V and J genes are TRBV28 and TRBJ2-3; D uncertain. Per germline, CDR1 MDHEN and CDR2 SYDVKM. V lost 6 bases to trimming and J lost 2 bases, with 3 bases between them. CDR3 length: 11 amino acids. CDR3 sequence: CASRLTDTQYF. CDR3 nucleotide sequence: TGTGCCAGCAGGCTCACAGATACGCAGTATTTT. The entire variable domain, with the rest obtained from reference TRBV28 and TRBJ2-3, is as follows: DVKVTQSSRYLVKRTGEKVFLECVQDMDHENMFWYRQDPGLGLRLIYFSYDVKMKEKGDIPEGYSVSREKKERFSLILESASTNQTSMYLCASRLTDTQYFGPGTRLTVL.

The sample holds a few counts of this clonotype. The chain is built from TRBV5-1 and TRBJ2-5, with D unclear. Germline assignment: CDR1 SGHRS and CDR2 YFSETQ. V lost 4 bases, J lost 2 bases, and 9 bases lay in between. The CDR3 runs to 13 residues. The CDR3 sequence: CASSRPPQETQYF. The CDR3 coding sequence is TGCGCCAGCAGCCGGCCCCCACAAGAGACCCAGTACTTC.

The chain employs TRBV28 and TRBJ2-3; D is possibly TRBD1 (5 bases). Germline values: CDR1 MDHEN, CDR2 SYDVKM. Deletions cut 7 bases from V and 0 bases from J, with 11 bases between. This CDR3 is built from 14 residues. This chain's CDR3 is CASNTWGSTDTQYF. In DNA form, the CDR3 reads TGTGCCAGCAATACCTGGGGCAGCACAGATACGCAGTATTTT.

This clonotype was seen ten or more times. The DNA for the CDR3 is TGTGCCAGCAGCGGCGGGCAGGCGGGCACTGAAGCTTTCTTT. Translation gives CASSGGQAGTEAFF. This chain uses TRBV7-8 with TRBJ1-1; D call uncertain. The CDR3 is 14 residues long. Trimming shortened V by 5 bases and J by 4 bases, and 14 bases separated the two germline ends. Looked up from germline, CDR1 is SGHVS and CDR2 is FQNEAQ.

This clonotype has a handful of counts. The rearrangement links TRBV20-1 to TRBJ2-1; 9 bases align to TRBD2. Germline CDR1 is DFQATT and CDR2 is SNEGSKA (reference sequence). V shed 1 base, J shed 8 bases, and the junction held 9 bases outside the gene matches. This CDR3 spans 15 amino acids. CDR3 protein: CSARGVAGVLDEQFF. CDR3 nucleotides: TGCAGTGCTAGAGGGGTAGCGGGAGTTTTGGATGAGCAGTTCTTC.

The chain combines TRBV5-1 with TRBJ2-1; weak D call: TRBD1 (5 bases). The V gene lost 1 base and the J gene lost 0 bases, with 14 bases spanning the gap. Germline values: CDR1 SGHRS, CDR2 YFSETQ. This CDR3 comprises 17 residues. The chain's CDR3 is CASSLPDSPSSYNEQFF. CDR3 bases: TGCGCCAGCAGCTTGCCCGACAGTCCAAGCTCCTACAATGAGCAGTTCTTC.

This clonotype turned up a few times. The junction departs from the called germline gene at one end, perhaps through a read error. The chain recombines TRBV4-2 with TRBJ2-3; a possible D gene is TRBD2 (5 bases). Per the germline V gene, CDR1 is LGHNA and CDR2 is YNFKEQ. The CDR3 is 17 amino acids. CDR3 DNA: TGTGCCAGCAGCCAACCACCTGGACGGAGGTTCACAGATGCGCAGTATTTT. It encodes CASSQPPGRRFTDAQYF.

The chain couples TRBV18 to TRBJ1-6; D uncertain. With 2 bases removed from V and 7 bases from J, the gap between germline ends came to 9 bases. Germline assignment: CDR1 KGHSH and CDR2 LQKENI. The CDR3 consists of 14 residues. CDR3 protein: CASSPRSQNSPLHF. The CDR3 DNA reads TGTGCCAGCTCACCAAGGTCTCAGAATTCACCCCTCCACTTT.

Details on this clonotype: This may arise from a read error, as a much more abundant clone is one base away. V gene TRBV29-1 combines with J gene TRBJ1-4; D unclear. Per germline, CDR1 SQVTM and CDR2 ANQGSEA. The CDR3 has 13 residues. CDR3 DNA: TGCAGCGTTGCGGCCCGTGCCGGGGAAAGACTGTTTTTT. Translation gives CSVAARAGERLFF.

In DNA, the CDR3 is TGTGCCAGCAGCCACAGTTTCGCCGGGGAGCTGTTTTTT. Its translation is CASSHSFAGELFF. This chain connects TRBV14 to TRBJ2-2; the D is unclear. With 3 bases removed from V and 6 bases from J, the gap between germline ends came to 8 bases. The V gene's germline CDR1 is SGHDN and CDR2 FVKESK. The CDR3 has 13 amino acids.

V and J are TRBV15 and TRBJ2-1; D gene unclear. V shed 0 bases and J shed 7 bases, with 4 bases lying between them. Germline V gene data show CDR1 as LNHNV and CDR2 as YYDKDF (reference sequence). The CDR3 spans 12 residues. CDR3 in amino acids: CATSRDKNEQFF. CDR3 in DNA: TGTGCCACCAGCAGAGATAAGAATGAGCAGTTCTTC.

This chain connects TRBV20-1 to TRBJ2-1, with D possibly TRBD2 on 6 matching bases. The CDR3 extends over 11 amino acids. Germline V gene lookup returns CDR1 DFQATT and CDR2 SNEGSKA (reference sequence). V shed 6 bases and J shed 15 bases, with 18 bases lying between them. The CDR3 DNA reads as TGCAGTGCCGGGCTAGCGCGAGATCGGTTCTTC. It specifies CSAGLARDRFF.

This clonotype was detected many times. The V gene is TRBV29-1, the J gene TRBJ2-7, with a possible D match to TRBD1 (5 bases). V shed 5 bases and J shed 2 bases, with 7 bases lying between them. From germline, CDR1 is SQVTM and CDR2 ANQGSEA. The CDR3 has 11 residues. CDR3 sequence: CSVSQAYEQYF. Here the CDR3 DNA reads TGCAGCGTTTCACAGGCCTACGAGCAGTACTTC.

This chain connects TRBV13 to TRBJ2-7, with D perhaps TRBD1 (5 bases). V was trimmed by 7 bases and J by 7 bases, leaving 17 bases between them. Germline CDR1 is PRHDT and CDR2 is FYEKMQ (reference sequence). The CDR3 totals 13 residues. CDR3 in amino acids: CASKKGQGEEQYF. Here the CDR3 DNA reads TGTGCCAGCAAGAAGGGGCAGGGTGAAGAGCAGTACTTC.

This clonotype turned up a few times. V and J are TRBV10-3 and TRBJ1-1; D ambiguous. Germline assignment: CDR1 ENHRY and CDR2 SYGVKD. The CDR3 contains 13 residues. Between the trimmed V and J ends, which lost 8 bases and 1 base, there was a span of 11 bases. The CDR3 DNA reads TGTGCCATCGTTGCAGGAGGGAACACTGAAGCTTTCTTT. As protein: CAIVAGGNTEAFF.

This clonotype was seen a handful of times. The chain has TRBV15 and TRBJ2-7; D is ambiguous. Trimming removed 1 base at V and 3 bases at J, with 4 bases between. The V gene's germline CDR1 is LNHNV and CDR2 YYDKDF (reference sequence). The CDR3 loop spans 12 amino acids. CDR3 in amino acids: CATSRAGYEQYF. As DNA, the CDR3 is TGTGCCACCAGCAGAGCTGGCTACGAGCAGTACTTC.

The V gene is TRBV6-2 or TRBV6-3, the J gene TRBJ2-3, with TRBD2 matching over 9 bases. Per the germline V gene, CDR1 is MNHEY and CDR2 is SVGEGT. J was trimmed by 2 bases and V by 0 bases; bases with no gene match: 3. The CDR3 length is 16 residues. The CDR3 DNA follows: TGTGCCAGCAGTTACTCCCTAGCGGGGCACACAGATACGCAGTATTTT. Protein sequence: CASSYSLAGHTDTQYF.

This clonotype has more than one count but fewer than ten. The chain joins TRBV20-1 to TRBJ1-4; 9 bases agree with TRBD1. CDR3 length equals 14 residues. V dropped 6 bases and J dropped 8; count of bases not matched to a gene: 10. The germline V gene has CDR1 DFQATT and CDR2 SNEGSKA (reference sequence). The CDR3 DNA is TGCAGTGCAATGCCGGGACAGGGATGGGAAAAACTGTTTTTT. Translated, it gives CSAMPGQGWEKLFF.

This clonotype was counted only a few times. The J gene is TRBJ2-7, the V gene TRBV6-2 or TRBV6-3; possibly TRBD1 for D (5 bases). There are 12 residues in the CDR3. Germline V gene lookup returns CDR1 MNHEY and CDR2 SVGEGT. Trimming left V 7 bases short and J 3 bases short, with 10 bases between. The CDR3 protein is CASTVGRYEQYF. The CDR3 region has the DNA TGTGCCAGCACCGTGGGGCGCTACGAGCAGTACTTC.